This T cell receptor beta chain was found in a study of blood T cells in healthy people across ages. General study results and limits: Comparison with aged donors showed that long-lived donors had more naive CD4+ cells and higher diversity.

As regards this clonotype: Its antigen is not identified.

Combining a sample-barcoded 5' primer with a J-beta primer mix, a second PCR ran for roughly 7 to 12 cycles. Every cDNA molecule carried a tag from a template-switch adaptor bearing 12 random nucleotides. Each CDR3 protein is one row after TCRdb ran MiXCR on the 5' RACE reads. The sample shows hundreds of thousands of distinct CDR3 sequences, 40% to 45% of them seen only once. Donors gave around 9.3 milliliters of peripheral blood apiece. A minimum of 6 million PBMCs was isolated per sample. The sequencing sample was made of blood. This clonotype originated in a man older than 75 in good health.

DNA of the CDR3: TGTGCCAGCAGCCAGGTGACCGGGACTAGCGGGAAAAATGAGCAGTTCTTC. It specifies CASSQVTGTSGKNEQFF. The rearrangement joins TRBV4-2 to TRBJ2-1; TRBD2 matches 13 bases. Germline CDR1 reads LGHNA; CDR2 reads YNFKEQ. J was trimmed by 7 bases and V by 3 bases; bases with no gene match: 9. CDR3 length equals 17 residues.